The entry that follows covers one T cell receptor beta chain sequence. The data were obtained in a study of blood T cell repertoires in COVID-19. The germline V gene has CDR1 ENHRY and CDR2 SYGVKD. J lost 8 bases, V lost 6 bases, and 10 bases had no gene match. The CDR3 totals 14 residues. Per the original methods: Nucleated cell counts were estimated from reference gene primer amplification. Profiling relied on immunoSEQ multiplex PCR, and the TCRdb table lists in-frame clones only, not all of them. From that table come the V and J calls and clone size; the DNA was used to work out D and trimming. The sample holds about 40,000 clones, around four fifths seen once.

Sample: peripheral blood. This chain uses TRBV10-3 with TRBJ1-2; the match to TRBD1 covers 9 bases. The clonotype was recovered from a man older than 75 with active or convalescent COVID-19. The CDR3 sequence is CAIRDLGQGLGYTF. The CDR3 nucleotides read TGTGCCATCAGGGACTTGGGACAGGGACTAGGCTACACCTTC.